This T cell receptor (beta chain) was observed in a study of neurological immune-mediated disorders. A remark on this clonotype: Its antigen remains unknown.

Whole-study findings and limits: HTLV-1-associated myelopathy displayed the greatest TCR clonal expansion, and multiple sclerosis exhibited the smallest, lower than that of healthy controls. One cluster of related CDR3 sequences contained, by phylogenetic grouping, the repertoires of 18 of 34 multiple sclerosis patients and formed a possible signature.

V was pared by 4 bases and J by 13 bases, with 25 bases of the junction left unmatched. Germline values: CDR1 DFQATT, CDR2 SNEGSKA (reference sequence). CDR3 length: 18 residues. Use was made of some 1 million CD4+ or CD8+ T cells in sorted libraries. cDNA synthesis was performed by 5'RACE with 10-nucleotide random UMIs. TCRdb itself ran the 5' RACE reads through MiXCR, one entry per CDR3 protein. The sample lists 20,000 to 25,000 distinct CDR3 sequences; around a sixth were seen once. The TCR originated in a woman younger than 35 with multiple sclerosis. V gene TRBV20-1 combines with J gene TRBJ2-5, with 12 positions matching TRBD2. Material for sequencing was CD8+ T cells from blood. CDR3 bases: TGCAGTGCTAAAAACCCAGCACTAGCGGGAGGCCCCCAAGAGACCTGGTACTTC. Residues: CSAKNPALAGGPQETWYF.